The present TCR beta chain was sequenced within a study of T cells after yellow fever vaccination. This clonotype was observed many times. TCRdb processed the 5' RACE reads anew with MiXCR; each CDR3 protein has one entry. The repertoire holds a few hundred thousand distinct CDR3 sequences, approximately 21% seen once, with more than 13% in the top ten. Germline CDR1 and CDR2: SGHRS and YFSETQ. V was pared by 4 bases and J by 6 bases, with 21 bases between. The CDR3 is 16 residues long. The material sequenced was PBMCs, taken 15 days after the yellow fever booster vaccination. V gene TRBV5-1 combines with J gene TRBJ2-3, with D perhaps being TRBD1 or TRBD2 (5 bases each). This sequence originates from a man aged 25-45 years who received the YFV17D yellow fever vaccine. CDR3 residues: CASSMGPTPASDTQYF. In DNA, the CDR3 is TGCGCCAGCAGCATGGGACCAACTCCCGCTTCGGATACGCAGTATTTT.